This TCR beta chain was sequenced in a study of T cell changes during pregnancy in multiple sclerosis. The CDR3 has 16 residues. Unmatched junction bases numbered 8, after V lost 4 bases and J lost 2 bases. Germline V lookup: CDR1 WNHNN, CDR2 SYGVQD (reference sequence). TCRdb keeps only in-frame clones here, not all; method: immunoSEQ multiplex PCR. Counted here are about 79,000 clones, approximately 92% occurring once; the ten biggest clones make up 0.65% to 0.75%. This clone was observed a few times. The V call is TRBV10-1, the J call TRBJ2-7; 10 bases are shared with TRBD2. This receptor was identified in a female donor in good health, enrolled as a control in a pregnancy study. Sequences were derived from peripheral blood, sampled in the second trimester of pregnancy. The CDR3 region is CASSGGSGGCTYEQYF. Written as DNA, the CDR3 is TGCGCCAGCAGTGGCGGTAGCGGGGGGTGTACCTACGAGCAGTACTTC.